Given below is one T cell receptor (beta chain) in context. Its target is unknown. The data were taken from a study of blood T cells in healthy people across ages. Study findings and constraints: Calculation of diversity from one million T cells yielded estimates considered to be underestimates.

Every sample gave at least 5 micrograms of total RNA when it was extracted. A second PCR, run for about 6 to 11 cycles, used a sample-barcoded 5' primer plus a J-beta primer mix. Each cDNA molecule carried a tag from a template-switch adaptor that contained 12 random nucleotides. Each CDR3 protein gets one entry after TCRdb re-called the 5' RACE reads with MiXCR. This table holds around 790,000 distinct CDR3 sequences, 44% found once. The sequencing input was blood. This clonotype was obtained from a man aged 55 to 70 in good health.

The CDR3 here is CSAPGVSNQPQHF. CDR3 DNA: TGCAGTGCCCCCGGGGTCTCCAATCAGCCCCAGCATTTT. The chain employs TRBV20-1 and TRBJ1-5; unclear D gene. CDR1 and CDR2 (germline): DFQATT, SNEGSKA (reference sequence). Trimming shortened V by 6 bases and J by 3 bases, and 12 bases separated the two germline ends. The CDR3 runs to 13 residues.